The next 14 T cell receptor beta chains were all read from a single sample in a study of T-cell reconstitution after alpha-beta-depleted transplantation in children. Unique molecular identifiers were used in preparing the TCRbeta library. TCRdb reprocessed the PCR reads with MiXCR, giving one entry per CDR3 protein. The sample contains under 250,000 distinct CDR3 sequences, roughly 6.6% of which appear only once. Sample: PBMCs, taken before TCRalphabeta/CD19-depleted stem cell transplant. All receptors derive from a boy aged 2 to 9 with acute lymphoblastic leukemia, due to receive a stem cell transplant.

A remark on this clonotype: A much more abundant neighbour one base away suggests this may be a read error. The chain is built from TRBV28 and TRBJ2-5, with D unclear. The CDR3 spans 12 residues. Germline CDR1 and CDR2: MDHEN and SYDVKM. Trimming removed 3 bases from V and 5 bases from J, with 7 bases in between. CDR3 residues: CASSFVGETQYF. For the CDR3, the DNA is TGTGCCAGCAGTTTCGTCGGGGAGACCCAGTACTTC.

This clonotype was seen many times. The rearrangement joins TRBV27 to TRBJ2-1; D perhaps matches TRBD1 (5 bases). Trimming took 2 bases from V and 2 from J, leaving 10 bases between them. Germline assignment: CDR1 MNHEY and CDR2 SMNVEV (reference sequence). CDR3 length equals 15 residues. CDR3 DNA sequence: TGTGCCAGCAGTTTAGGGTCAGGGCCCTACAATGAGCAGTTCTTC. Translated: CASSLGSGPYNEQFF.

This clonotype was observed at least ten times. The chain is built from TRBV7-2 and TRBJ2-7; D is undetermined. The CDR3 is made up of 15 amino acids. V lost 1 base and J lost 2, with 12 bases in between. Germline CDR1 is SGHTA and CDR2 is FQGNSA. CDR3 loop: CASSLDGERTYEQYF. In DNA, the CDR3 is TGTGCCAGCAGCTTAGACGGTGAACGGACCTACGAGCAGTACTTC.

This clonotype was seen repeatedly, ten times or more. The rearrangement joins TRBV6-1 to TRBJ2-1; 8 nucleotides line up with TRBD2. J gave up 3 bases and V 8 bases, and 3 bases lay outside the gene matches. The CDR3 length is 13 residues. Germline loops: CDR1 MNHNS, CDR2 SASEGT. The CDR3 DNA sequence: TGTGCCAGCGCGGGGGGTGGCTACAATGAGCAGTTCTTC. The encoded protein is CASAGGGYNEQFF.

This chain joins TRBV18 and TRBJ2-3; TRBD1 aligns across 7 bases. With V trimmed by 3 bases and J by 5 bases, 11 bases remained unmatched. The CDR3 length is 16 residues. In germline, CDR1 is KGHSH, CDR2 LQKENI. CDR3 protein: CASSPRGQNGVDTQYF. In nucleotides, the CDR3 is TGTGCCAGCTCACCGAGGGGGCAGAACGGGGTAGATACGCAGTATTTT. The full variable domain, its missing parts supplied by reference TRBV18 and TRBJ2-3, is NAGVMQNPRHLVRRRGQEARLRCSPMKGHSHVYWYRQLPEEGLKFMVYLQKENIIDESGMPKERFSAEFPKEGPSILRIQQVVRGDSAAYFCASSPRGQNGVDTQYFGPGTRLTVL.

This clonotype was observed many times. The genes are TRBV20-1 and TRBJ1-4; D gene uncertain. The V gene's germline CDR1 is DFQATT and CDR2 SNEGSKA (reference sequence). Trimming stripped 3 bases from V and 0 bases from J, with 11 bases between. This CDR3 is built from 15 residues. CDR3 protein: CSASHPSATNEKLFF. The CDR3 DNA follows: TGCAGTGCTAGCCACCCTTCTGCAACTAATGAAAAACTGTTTTTT.

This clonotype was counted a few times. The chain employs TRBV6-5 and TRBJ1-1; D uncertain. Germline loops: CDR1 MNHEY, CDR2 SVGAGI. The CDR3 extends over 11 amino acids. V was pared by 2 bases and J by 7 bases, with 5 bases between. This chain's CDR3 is CASSYHREAFF. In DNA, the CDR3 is TGTGCCAGCAGTTACCACCGTGAAGCTTTCTTT.

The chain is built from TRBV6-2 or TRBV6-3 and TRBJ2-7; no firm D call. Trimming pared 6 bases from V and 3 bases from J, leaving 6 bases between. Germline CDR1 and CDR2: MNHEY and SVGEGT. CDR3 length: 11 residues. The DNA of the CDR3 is TGTGCCAGCAGGATGGGCTACGAGCAGTACTTC. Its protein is CASRMGYEQYF.

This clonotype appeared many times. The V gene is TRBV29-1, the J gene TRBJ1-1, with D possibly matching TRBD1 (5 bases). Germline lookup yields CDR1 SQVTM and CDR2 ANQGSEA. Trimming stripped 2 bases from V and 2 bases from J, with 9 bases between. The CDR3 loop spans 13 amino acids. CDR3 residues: CSVESQGNTEAFF. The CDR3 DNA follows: TGCAGCGTTGAATCTCAGGGAAACACTGAAGCTTTCTTT.

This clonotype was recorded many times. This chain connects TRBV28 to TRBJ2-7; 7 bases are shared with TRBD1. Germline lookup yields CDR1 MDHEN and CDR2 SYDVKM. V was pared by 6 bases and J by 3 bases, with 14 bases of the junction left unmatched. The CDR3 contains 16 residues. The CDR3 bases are TGTGCCAGCAGCCTCCTCAACCGGGACAGAAACTACGAGCAGTACTTC. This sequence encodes CASSLLNRDRNYEQYF.

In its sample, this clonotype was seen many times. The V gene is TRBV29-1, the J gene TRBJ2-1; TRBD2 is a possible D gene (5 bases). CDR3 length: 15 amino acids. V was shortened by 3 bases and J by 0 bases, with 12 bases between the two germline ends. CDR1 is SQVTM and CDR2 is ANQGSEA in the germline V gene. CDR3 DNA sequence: TGCAGCGTTGACGGCGGGTCGAGCTCCTACAATGAGCAGTTCTTC. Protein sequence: CSVDGGSSSYNEQFF.

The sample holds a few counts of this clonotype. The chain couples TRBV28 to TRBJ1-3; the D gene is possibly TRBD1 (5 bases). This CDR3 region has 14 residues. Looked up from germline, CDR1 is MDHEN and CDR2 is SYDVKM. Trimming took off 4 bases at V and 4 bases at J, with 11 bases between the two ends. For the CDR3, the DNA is TGTGCCAGCAGTTCTGCGACAGCCGGAAACACCATATATTTT. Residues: CASSSATAGNTIYF.

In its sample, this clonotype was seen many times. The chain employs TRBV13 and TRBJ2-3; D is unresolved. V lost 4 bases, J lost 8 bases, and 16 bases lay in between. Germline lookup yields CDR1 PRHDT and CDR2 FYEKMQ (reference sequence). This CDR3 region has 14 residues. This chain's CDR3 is CASSSTGSLGTQYF. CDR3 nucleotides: TGTGCCAGCAGCTCCACCGGCAGTCTAGGTACGCAGTATTTT.

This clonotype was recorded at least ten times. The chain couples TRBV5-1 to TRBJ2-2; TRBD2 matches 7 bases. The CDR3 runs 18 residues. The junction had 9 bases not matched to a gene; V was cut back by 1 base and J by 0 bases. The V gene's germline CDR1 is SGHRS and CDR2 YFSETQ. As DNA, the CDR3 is TGCGCCAGCAGCTTGTCCCGACTAGCCCAGGCGAACACCGGGGAGCTGTTTTTT. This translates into CASSLSRLAQANTGELFF.